This T cell receptor beta chain was observed in a study of blood T cell repertoires in COVID-19. With 4 bases clipped from V and 3 bases from J, the junction kept 8 bases outside the gene matches. The germline V gene encodes CDR1 LNHDA and CDR2 SQIVND (reference sequence). CDR3 length: 15 residues. Seattle enrolled patients during active infection and tracked them longitudinally. Source study methods: Reference gene primers were amplified, and this amplification served to estimate nucleated cell counts. Only in-frame clones appear in the TCRdb table, and some are missing; sequencing was by immunoSEQ multiplex PCR. V and J calls and clone size are copied from that table; D and trimming were computed from the DNA. This sample has some 300,000 clones; around 89% occur once, and the top ten carry roughly 5.9%.

Sequencing input: peripheral blood. The sequence was collected from a woman in her forties or fifties with COVID-19, enrolled during active disease. The rearrangement uses TRBV19 and TRBJ1-1; TRBD1 agrees at 7 bases. The CDR3 region is CASSTRQGIDTEAFF. In DNA form, the CDR3 reads TGTGCCAGTAGTACGCGACAGGGTATAGACACTGAAGCTTTCTTT.